This record concerns one T cell receptor beta chain sequence. This CDR3 has 17 residues. J was trimmed by 1 base and V by 4 bases; bases with no gene match: 7. CDR1 is SQVTM and CDR2 is ANQGSEA in the germline V gene. These data originate in a study of CD8+ T cells in alopecia areata. Noted treatment: oral pan-JAK inhibitor, 5-10 mg twice daily. cDNA serving as the sequencing template came from extracted, reverse transcribed RNA. Data came from immunoSEQ multiplex PCR; TCRdb stores just in-frame clones and leaves some out. The table lists approximately 200,000 clones, 45% to 75% of them singletons, with over 3% in the top ten.

The rearrangement uses TRBV29-1 and TRBJ2-6, with 10 nucleotides matching TRBD1. This clonotype originated in a human donor with alopecia areata. The sample here was CD4+ T cells sorted from blood, taken at week 4, from a patient treated with tofacitinib. The CDR3 loop is CSVAGWDRGSGANVLTF. The DNA for the CDR3 is TGCAGCGTTGCGGGGTGGGACAGGGGTTCTGGGGCCAACGTCCTGACTTTC.